These 20 T cell receptor beta chains were sequenced from one sample in a study of blood T cell repertoires in COVID-19. Measured with immunoSEQ multiplex PCR; TCRdb has only the in-frame clones, and not every one. The sample lists 310,000 or so clones, roughly 87% occurring once. The sequenced sample was PBMCs or T cells enriched from blood (not recorded which). Receptors were obtained from a woman younger than 45 who had recovered from COVID-19.

This clone was observed a few times. CDR3 loop: CASSPQTGTSGNTIYF. The CDR3, as DNA: TGTGCCAGCAGCCCCCAGACAGGGACGTCTGGAAACACCATATATTTT. The V and J genes are TRBV9 and TRBJ1-3; 7 nucleotides match TRBD1. Germline-derived CDR1 and CDR2 are SGDLS and YYNGEE. The trim removed 4 bases at V and 1 base at J, leaving 8 bases unmatched. The CDR3 length is 16 residues.

A word on this clone: The sample holds other DNA sequences that translate to the same CDR3. V is TRBV9 and J is TRBJ1-3; D call uncertain. CDR3 length: 14 amino acids. V lost 0 bases to trimming and J lost 0 bases, with 4 bases between them. Germline assignment: CDR1 SGDLS and CDR2 YYNGEE. CDR3 nucleotide sequence: TGTGCCAGCAGCGTAGCGGTCTCTGGAAACACCATATATTTT. It yields the protein CASSVAVSGNTIYF.

The CDR3 region is CAIRPGTSGDTQYF. The CDR3 DNA reads TGTGCCATCCGTCCCGGGACTAGCGGGGATACGCAGTATTTT. The J gene is TRBJ2-3, the V gene TRBV10-3, with 12 positions matching TRBD2. There are 14 residues in the CDR3. Germline V gene lookup returns CDR1 ENHRY and CDR2 SYGVKD. V lost 8 bases and J lost 6; bases outside the gene matches: 6.

This chain connects TRBV19 to TRBJ1-2, with 10 bases fitting TRBD1. J gave up 7 bases and V 4 bases, and 12 bases lay outside the gene matches. This CDR3 has 16 amino acids. In germline, CDR1 is LNHDA, CDR2 SQIVND (reference sequence). The CDR3 reads CASSTRTATGGPGYTF. In DNA, the CDR3 is TGTGCCAGTAGTACCCGAACTGCGACAGGGGGCCCTGGCTACACCTTC.

The chain combines TRBV28 with TRBJ1-1; D is unresolved. The CDR3 runs to 13 residues. Germline assignment: CDR1 MDHEN and CDR2 SYDVKM. Trimming cost V 3 bases and J 10 bases, with 15 bases left between them. The CDR3 DNA sequence: TGTGCCAGCAGTTTGGGAAACGAGCGGAGAGCTTTCTTT. Translated: CASSLGNERRAFF.

The V gene is TRBV14, the J gene TRBJ1-1, with 7 bases that match TRBD1. This CDR3 comprises 16 residues. In germline, CDR1 is SGHDN, CDR2 FVKESK. V trimming: 1 base; J trimming: 3 bases; junction bases outside the gene matches: 8. Here the CDR3 reads CASSQGARGQDTEAFF. In nucleotides, the CDR3 is TGTGCCAGCAGCCAAGGGGCCCGCGGACAGGACACTGAAGCTTTCTTT.

The chain uses TRBV11-2 and TRBJ2-1, with 7 bases matching TRBD2. The V gene end was trimmed by 10 bases and the J gene end by 9 bases; junction bases not matched to a gene: 6. This CDR3 has 11 amino acids. The V gene's germline CDR1 is SGHAT and CDR2 FQNNGV. The CDR3 sequence: CATRAGREQFF. The CDR3 DNA is TGTGCCACTAGAGCGGGGCGTGAGCAGTTCTTC.

The J gene is TRBJ2-5, the V gene TRBV9, with 8 positions matching TRBD2. Germline CDR1 and CDR2: SGDLS and YYNGEE. The V gene end was trimmed by 0 bases and the J gene end by 2 bases; junction bases not matched to a gene: 3. This CDR3 contains 15 residues. In nucleotides, the CDR3 is TGTGCCAGCAGCGTAGTCTTAGCGGGACAAGAGACCCAGTACTTC. Protein product: CASSVVLAGQETQYF.

The rearrangement links TRBV3-1 (or the pseudogene TRBV3-2) to TRBJ2-7, with D perhaps matching TRBD2 (5 bases). The CDR3 extends over 11 amino acids. CDR1 and CDR2 (germline): LGHDT, YNNKEL (reference sequence). The germline V and J ends were trimmed by 2 bases and 9 bases, with 8 bases remaining between them. The CDR3 nucleotides read TGTGCCAGCAGCCAAAGCGGAGGGCAGTACTTC. Its translation: CASSQSGGQYF.

V and J are TRBV3-1 (or the pseudogene TRBV3-2) and TRBJ1-1; 8 bases map to TRBD1. Trimming took 2 bases from V and 1 from J; bases not matched to a gene: 6. Germline lookup yields CDR1 LGHDT and CDR2 YNNKEL (reference sequence). This CDR3 region has 16 residues. Here the CDR3 reads CASSQLRGLQNTEAFF. In nucleotides, the CDR3 is TGTGCCAGCAGCCAACTCAGGGGGCTACAGAACACTGAAGCTTTCTTT.

The sample holds one count of this clone. The chain links TRBV7-9 to TRBJ1-1; maybe TRBD1 (5 bases). The CDR3 consists of 12 residues. The V end was cut by 7 bases, the J end by 3 bases, with 9 bases between. CDR1 is SEHNR and CDR2 is FQNEAQ in the germline V gene (reference sequence). The CDR3 region has the DNA TGTGCCAGCACCGGGGGGGACACTGAAGCTTTCTTT. It encodes CASTGGDTEAFF.

Comment on this clone: This specimen includes other DNA sequences encoding the same CDR3. V is TRBV3-1 (or the pseudogene TRBV3-2) and J is TRBJ2-1, with 7 bases fitting TRBD1. Trimming cost V 0 bases and J 7 bases; bases outside gene matches: 0. Germline loops: CDR1 LGHDT, CDR2 YNNKEL (reference sequence). CDR3 length equals 13 residues. The CDR3 is CASSQDRGNEQFF. The CDR3 DNA is TGTGCCAGCAGCCAAGACAGGGGGAATGAGCAGTTCTTC.

V and J are TRBV7-6 and TRBJ2-2; TRBD2 might be the D (5 bases). CDR3 length equals 16 residues. V was pared by 0 bases and J by 6 bases, with 14 bases between. CDR1 is SGHVS and CDR2 is FNYEAQ in the germline V gene. The CDR3 spells CASSLAAGFGAGELFF. The CDR3 coding sequence is TGTGCCAGCAGCTTAGCGGCCGGGTTCGGGGCCGGGGAGCTGTTTTTT.

The genes are TRBV19 and TRBJ1-2; D possibly corresponds to TRBD1 (6 bases). Germline loops: CDR1 LNHDA, CDR2 SQIVND (reference sequence). V gave up 5 bases and J gave up 2 bases, with 18 bases separating them. The CDR3 has 16 amino acids. Here the CDR3 DNA reads TGTGCCAGTAGTGGGGGCCCCACACACTTCAACTATGGCTACACCTTC. Its protein is CASSGGPTHFNYGYTF.

V usage is TRBV9 and J usage is TRBJ1-6; 9 nucleotides line up with TRBD1. The CDR3 is 16 residues long. Germline V gene sequence: CDR1 SGDLS, CDR2 YYNGEE. V dropped 3 bases and J dropped 5; count of bases not matched to a gene: 6. The chain's CDR3 is CASSASDRGNNSPLHF. For the CDR3, the DNA is TGTGCCAGCAGCGCCTCGGACAGGGGAAATAATTCACCCCTCCACTTT.

The chain combines TRBV27 with TRBJ1-2; unclear D gene. CDR3 length equals 14 residues. Germline V gene data show CDR1 as MNHEY and CDR2 as SMNVEV (reference sequence). V lost 5 bases and J 6 bases, leaving 16 bases between the germline ends. CDR3 loop: CASSRATKRDGYTF. The CDR3 DNA reads as TGTGCCAGCAGTCGGGCGACAAAGAGGGATGGCTACACCTTC.

This chain connects TRBV27 to TRBJ1-6, with 8 bases identical to TRBD1. Trimming at V came to 8 bases and at J to 6 bases, leaving 6 bases not matched to a gene. The CDR3 has 14 amino acids. CDR1 is MNHEY and CDR2 is SMNVEV in the germline V gene (reference sequence). The CDR3 region has the DNA TGTGCCAGCTCCAAGACAGGGGTTAATTCACCCCTCCACTTT. The encoded protein is CASSKTGVNSPLHF.

For this clone: The same CDR3 arises from other DNA sequences in this sample as well. The gene calls are TRBV18 and TRBJ1-5; 7 bases match TRBD1. The CDR3 is 14 residues long. Germline V gene sequence: CDR1 KGHSH, CDR2 LQKENI. Trimming removed 2 bases from V and 3 bases from J; junction bases left unmatched: 1. The CDR3 loop reads CASSPGTDNQPQHF. In DNA, the CDR3 is TGTGCCAGCTCACCAGGGACAGACAATCAGCCCCAGCATTTT. Filled out from reference TRBV18 and TRBJ1-5, the complete variable domain reads NAGVMQNPRHLVRRRGQEARLRCSPMKGHSHVYWYRQLPEEGLKFMVYLQKENIIDESGMPKERFSAEFPKEGPSILRIQQVVRGDSAAYFCASSPGTDNQPQHFGDGTRLSIL.

This chain connects TRBV9 to TRBJ1-6, with unresolved D. Germline CDR1 is SGDLS and CDR2 is YYNGEE. Deletions cut 0 bases from V and 6 bases from J, with 10 bases between. This CDR3 is 15 amino acids long. The CDR3 DNA reads TGTGCCAGCAGCGTAGATGAGGGCTCTAATTCACCCCTCCACTTT. It yields the protein CASSVDEGSNSPLHF.

This clone was seen a few times. The V gene is TRBV4-2, the J gene TRBJ2-7, with D tentatively TRBD1 (6 bases). The ends were cut back, 1 base at V and 0 bases at J, with 7 bases in the middle. CDR3 length: 14 residues. Per the germline V gene, CDR1 is LGHNA and CDR2 is YNFKEQ. This CDR3 reads CASSQGGGSYEQYF. CDR3 DNA: TGTGCCAGCAGCCAAGGAGGGGGCTCCTACGAGCAGTACTTC.